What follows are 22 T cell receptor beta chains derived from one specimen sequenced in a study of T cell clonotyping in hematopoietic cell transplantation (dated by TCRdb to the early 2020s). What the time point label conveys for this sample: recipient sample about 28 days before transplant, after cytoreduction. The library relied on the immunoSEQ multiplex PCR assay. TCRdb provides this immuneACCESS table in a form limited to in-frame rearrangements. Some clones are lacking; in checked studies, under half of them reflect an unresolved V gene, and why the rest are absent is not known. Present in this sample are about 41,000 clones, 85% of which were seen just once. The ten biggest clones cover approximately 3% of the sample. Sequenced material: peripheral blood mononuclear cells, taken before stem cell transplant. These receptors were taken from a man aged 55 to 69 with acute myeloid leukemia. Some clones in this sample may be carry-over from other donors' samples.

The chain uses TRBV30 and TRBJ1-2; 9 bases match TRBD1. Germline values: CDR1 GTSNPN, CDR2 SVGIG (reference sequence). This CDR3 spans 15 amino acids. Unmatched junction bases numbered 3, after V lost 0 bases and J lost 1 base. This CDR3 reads CAWSVGTGINYGYTF. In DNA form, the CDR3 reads TGTGCCTGGAGTGTAGGGACAGGGATTAACTATGGCTACACCTTC.

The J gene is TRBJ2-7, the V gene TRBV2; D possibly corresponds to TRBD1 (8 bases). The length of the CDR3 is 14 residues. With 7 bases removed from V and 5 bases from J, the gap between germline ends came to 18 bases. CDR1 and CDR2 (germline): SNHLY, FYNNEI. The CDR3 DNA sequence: TGTGCCAGCATGGGGGGGCAGGGGGCTCACGAGCAGTACTTC. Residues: CASMGGQGAHEQYF. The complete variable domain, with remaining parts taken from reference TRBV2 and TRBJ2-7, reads EPEVTQTPSHQVTQMGQEVILRCVPISNHLYFYWYRQILGQKVEFLVSFYNNEISEKSEIFDDQFSVERPDGSNFTLKIRSTKLEDSAMYFCASMGGQGAHEQYFGPGTRLTVT.

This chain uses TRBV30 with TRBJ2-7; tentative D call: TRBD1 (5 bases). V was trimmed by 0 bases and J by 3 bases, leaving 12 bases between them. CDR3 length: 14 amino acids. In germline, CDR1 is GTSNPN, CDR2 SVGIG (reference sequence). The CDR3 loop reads CAWSVLTEIYEQYF. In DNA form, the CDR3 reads TGTGCCTGGAGTGTACTGACAGAGATCTACGAGCAGTACTTC.

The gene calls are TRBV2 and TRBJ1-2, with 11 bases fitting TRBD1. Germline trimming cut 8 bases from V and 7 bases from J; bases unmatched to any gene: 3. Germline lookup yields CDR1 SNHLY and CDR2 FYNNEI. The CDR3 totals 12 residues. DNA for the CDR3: TGTGCCAGCGGGGACAGGGGGTTTGGCTACACCTTC. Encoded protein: CASGDRGFGYTF.

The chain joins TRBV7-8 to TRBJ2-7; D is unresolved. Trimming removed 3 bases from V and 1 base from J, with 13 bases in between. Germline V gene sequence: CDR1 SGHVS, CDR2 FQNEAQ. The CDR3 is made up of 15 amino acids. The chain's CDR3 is CASSFRTDFSYEQYF. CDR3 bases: TGTGCCAGCAGCTTTAGGACGGATTTTTCCTACGAGCAGTACTTC.

CDR3 nucleotide sequence: TGTGCCAGCAGTCACCAAGTTGTCTCTGGGGCCAACGTCCTGACTTTC. Translated: CASSHQVVSGANVLTF. The V gene is TRBV4-2, the J gene TRBJ2-6; no clear D gene. The CDR3 consists of 16 residues. Germline CDR1 and CDR2: LGHNA and YNFKEQ. The V gene lost 6 bases and the J gene lost 0 bases, with 12 bases spanning the gap.

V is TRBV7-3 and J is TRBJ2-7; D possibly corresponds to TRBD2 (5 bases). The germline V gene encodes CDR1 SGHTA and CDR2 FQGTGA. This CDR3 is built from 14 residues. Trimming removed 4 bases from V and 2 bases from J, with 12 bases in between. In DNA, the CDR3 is TGTGCCAGCAGCTCCAGCGGTGGTACCTACGAGCAGTACTTC. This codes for CASSSSGGTYEQYF.

The CDR3 is CASSQVAEDTQYF. In DNA form, the CDR3 reads TGTGCCAGCAGCCAAGTAGCGGAAGATACGCAGTATTTT. The V call is TRBV4-2, the J call TRBJ2-3; perhaps TRBD2 as D (6 bases). V lost 1 base and J lost 5, with 7 bases in between. The CDR3 runs to 13 residues. The germline V gene encodes CDR1 LGHNA and CDR2 YNFKEQ.

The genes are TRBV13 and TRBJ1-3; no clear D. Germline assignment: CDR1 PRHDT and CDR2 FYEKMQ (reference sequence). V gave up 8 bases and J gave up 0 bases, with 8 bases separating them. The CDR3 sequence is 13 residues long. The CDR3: CASQRGSGNTIYF. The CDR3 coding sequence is TGTGCCAGCCAACGGGGCTCTGGAAACACCATATATTTT.

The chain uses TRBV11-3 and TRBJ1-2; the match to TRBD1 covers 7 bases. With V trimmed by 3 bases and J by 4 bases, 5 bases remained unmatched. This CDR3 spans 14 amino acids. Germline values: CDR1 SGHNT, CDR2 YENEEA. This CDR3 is CASSFGTAVYGYTF. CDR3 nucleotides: TGTGCCAGCAGCTTTGGGACAGCCGTCTATGGCTACACCTTC.

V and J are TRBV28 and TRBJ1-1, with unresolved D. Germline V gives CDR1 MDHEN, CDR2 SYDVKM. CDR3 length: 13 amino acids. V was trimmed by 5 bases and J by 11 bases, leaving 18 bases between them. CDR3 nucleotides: TGTGCCAGCAGTGGCACATCTTTTGGTCGGGCTTTCTTT. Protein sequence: CASSGTSFGRAFF.

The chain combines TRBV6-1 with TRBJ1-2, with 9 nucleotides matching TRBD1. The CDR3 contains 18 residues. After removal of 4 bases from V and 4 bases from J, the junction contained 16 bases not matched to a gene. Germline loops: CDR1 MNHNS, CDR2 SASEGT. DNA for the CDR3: TGTGCCAGCAGTGTGTTCGGACAGGGGAAAAAGGGGTCCTATGGCTACACCTTC. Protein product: CASSVFGQGKKGSYGYTF.

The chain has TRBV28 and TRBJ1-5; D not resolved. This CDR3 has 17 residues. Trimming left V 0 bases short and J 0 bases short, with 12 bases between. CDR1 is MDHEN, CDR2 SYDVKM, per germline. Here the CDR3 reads CASSLWGTLLSNQPQHF. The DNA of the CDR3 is TGTGCCAGCAGTTTATGGGGTACACTGCTTAGCAATCAGCCCCAGCATTTT.

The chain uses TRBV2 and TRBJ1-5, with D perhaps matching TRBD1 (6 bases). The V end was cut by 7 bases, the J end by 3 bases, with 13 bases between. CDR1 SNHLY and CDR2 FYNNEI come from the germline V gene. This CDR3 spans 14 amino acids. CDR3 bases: TGTGCCAGCACCGGCGGACAGACCAATCAGCCCCAGCATTTT. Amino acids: CASTGGQTNQPQHF.

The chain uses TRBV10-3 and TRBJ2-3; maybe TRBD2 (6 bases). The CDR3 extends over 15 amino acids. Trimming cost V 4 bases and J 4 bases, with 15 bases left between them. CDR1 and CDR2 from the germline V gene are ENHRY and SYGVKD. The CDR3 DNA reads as TGTGCCATCAGTGGGGTGACTAGAGGCGCAGATACGCAGTATTTT. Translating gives CAISGVTRGADTQYF.

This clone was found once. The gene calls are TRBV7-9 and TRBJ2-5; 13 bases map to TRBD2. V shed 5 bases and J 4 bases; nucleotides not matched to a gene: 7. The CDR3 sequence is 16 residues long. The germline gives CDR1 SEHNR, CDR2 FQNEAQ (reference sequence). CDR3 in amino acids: CASSITSGGAIETQYF. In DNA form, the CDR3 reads TGTGCCAGCAGCATCACTAGCGGGGGGGCGATAGAGACCCAGTACTTC. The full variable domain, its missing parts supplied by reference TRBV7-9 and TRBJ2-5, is DTGVSQNPRHKITKRGQNVTFRCDPISEHNRLYWYRQTLGQGPEFLTYFQNEAQLEKSRLLSDRFSAERPKGSFSTLEIQRTEQGDSAMYLCASSITSGGAIETQYFGPGTRLLVL.

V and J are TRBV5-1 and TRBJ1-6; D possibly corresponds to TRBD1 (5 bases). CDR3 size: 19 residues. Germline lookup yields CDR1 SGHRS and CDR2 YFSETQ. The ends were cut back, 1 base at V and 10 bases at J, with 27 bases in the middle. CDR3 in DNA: TGCGCCAGCAGCTTGTCTGTGGTTTCGCAGGGAAGGAAAGAATCACCCCTCCACTTT. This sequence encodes CASSLSVVSQGRKESPLHF. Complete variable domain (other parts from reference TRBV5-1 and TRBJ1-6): KAGVTQTPRYLIKTRGQQVTLSCSPISGHRSVSWYQQTPGQGLQFLFEYFSETQRNKGNFPGRFSGRQFSNSRSEMNVSTLELGDSALYLCASSLSVVSQGRKESPLHFGNGTRLTVT.

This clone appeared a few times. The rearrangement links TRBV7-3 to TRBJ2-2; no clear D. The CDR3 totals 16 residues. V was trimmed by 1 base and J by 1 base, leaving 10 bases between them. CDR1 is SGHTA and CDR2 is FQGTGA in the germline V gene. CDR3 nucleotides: TGTGCCAGCAGCTTAAATCGTGGGGTGAACACCGGGGAGCTGTTTTTT. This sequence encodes CASSLNRGVNTGELFF.

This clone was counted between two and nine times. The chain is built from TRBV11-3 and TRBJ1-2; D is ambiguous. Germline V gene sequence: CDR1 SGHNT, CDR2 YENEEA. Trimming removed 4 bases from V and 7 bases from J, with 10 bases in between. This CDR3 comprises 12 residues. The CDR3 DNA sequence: TGTGCCAGCAGCTCCCGGTCTACTGGCTACACCTTC. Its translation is CASSSRSTGYTF.

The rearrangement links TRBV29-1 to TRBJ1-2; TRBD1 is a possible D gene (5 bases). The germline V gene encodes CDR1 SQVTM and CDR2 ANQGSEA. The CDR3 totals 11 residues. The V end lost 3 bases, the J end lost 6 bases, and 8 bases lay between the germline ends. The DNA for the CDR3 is TGCAGCGTTGACAGGGAGAATGGCTACACCTTC. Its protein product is CSVDRENGYTF.

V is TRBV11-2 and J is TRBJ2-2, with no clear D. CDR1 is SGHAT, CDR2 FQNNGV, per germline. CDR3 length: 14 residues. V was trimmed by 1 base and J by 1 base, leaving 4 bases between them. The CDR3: CASSLVWNTGELFF. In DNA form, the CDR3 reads TGTGCCAGCAGCTTAGTGTGGAACACCGGGGAGCTGTTTTTT.

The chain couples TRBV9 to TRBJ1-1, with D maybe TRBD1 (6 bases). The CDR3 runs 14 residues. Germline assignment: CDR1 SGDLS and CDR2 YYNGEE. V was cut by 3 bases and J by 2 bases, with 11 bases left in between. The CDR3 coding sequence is TGTGCCAGCAGCGCCCGACAGGATAACACTGAAGCTTTCTTT. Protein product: CASSARQDNTEAFF.